This T cell receptor (beta chain) was obtained from a study of T cells in localized non-small cell lung cancer. Overall study results and limits: Tumor showed lower T cell clonality than uninvolved adjacent lung, where it was highest. Turning up in adjacent lung were a median about 61 of the top 100 tumor clones.

TCRdb's table, derived via immunoSEQ multiplex PCR, lists solely in-frame clones and lacks some. The table records some 2,500 clones, 27% of them present only once. This clone was picked up a small number of times. Its antigen is as yet unknown. Trimming cost V 8 bases and J 4 bases; bases outside gene matches: 8. Germline assignment: CDR1 SGHNT and CDR2 YENEEA. This CDR3 is 15 amino acids long. This clonotype was obtained from a man aged 40 to 69 with stage I lung adenocarcinoma. Source: normal lung tissue next to the tumor, taken before any cancer treatment. J is TRBJ2-1 and V is TRBV11-3; 10 bases map to TRBD2. The CDR3 here is CASGLAGVGYNEQFF. CDR3 coding DNA: TGTGCCAGCGGGCTAGCGGGAGTGGGATACAATGAGCAGTTCTTC.